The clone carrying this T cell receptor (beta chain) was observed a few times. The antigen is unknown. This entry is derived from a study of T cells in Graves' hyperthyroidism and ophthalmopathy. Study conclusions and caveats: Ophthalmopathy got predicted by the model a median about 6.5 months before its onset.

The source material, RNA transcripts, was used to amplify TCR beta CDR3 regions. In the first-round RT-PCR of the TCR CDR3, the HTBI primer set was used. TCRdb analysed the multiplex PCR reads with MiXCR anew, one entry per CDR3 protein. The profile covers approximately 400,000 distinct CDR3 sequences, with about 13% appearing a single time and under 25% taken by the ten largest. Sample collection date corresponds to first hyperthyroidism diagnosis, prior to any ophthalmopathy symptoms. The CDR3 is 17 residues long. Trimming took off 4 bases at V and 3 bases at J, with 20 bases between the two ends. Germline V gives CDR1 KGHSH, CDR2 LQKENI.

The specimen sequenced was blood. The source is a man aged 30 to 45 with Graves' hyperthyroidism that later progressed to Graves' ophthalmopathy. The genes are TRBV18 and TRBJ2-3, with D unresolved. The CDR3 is CASSRERLAVGTDTQYF. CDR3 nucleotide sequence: TGTGCCAGCTCACGAGAGCGACTTGCCGTTGGGACAGATACGCAGTATTTT.